The clone carrying this T cell receptor beta chain has only a few counts. In the original workflow: The assay estimated nucleated cells by amplifying reference gene primers. The protocol was immunoSEQ multiplex PCR, while the TCRdb copy is restricted to in-frame clones and leaves out a portion. V and J calls and clone size are as listed in that table; D and trimming were resolved from the DNA. The sample includes some 330,000 clones, 70% to 90% of them seen just once. The germline V gene has CDR1 SGHAT and CDR2 FQNNGV. The CDR3 spans 15 residues. The ends were cut back, 5 bases at V and 4 bases at J, with 17 bases in the middle. This specimen comes from a study of blood T cell repertoires in COVID-19. At the level of the study: Both acute and convalescent COVID-19 samples were obtained from the United States, Italy and Spain. Sources were T cells, B-cell-depleted T cells, or PBMCs; the material itself was cDNA or gDNA.

The rearrangement uses TRBV11-2 and TRBJ1-1, with D maybe TRBD1 (5 bases). Sequencing used peripheral blood. This clonotype was obtained from a woman in her 50s with active or convalescent COVID-19. The CDR3: CASSPRPGGGTEAFF. DNA for the CDR3: TGTGCCAGCAGCCCCCGCCCGGGGGGGGGCACTGAAGCTTTCTTT. Based on the CDR3 plus reference TRBV11-2 and TRBJ1-1, the full variable domain is EAGVAQSPRYKIIEKRQSVAFWCNPISGHATLYWYQQILGQGPKLLIQFQNNGVVDDSQLPKDRFSAERLKGVDSTLKIQPAKLEDSAVYLCASSPRPGGGTEAFFGQGTRLTVV.